Listed below are T cell receptor beta chains from one sample, sequenced in a study of T-cell memory formation after mild COVID-19. TCRdb analysed the 5' RACE reads with MiXCR anew, one entry per CDR3 protein. The sample holds 250,000 to 350,000 distinct CDR3 sequences, around 16% seen once. The specimen was PBMCs or a T cell subset sorted from them (not recorded which). The receptor set was obtained from a man aged 18-30 years who had mild COVID-19 (a few samples of this study predate the infection). Cell type and time point are not known. Both conserved end residues are part of each CDR3. A D gene is named only where the DNA matches it firmly. Size is stated for part of the rows, as once, few or many counts, or as a class when the clone is expanded.

J gene: TRBJ2-2; V gene: TRBV7-8; clone size: NA; D gene: NA; CDR3 DNA: TGTGCCAGCAGCGTAGCAGGGTGGACCGGGGAGCTGTTTTTT; CDR3 protein: CASSVAGWTGELFF
J gene: TRBJ2-5; V gene: TRBV6-5; clone size: few; D gene: TRBD2; CDR3 DNA: TGTGCCAGCACCCGACGCTGGATAGCGGGGTCCGGGGAGACCCAGTACTTC; CDR3 protein: CASTRRWIAGSGETQYF
J gene: TRBJ2-7; V gene: TRBV18; clone size: NA; D gene: NA; CDR3 DNA: TGTGCCAGCTCACCACTCCGGGCGAACTCCTACGAGCAGTACTTC; CDR3 protein: CASSPLRANSYEQYF
J gene: TRBJ2-1; V gene: TRBV20-1; clone size: few; D gene: TRBD1; CDR3 DNA: TGCAGTGCTAGAGGACAGGGGTTTAGAGGGGAGCAGTTCTTC; CDR3 protein: CSARGQGFRGEQFF
J gene: TRBJ2-7; V gene: TRBV19; clone size: few; D gene: NA; CDR3 DNA: TGTGCCAGTAGTAGATCTACAGGGATGTACGAGCAGTACTTC; CDR3 protein: CASSRSTGMYEQYF
J gene: TRBJ2-7; V gene: TRBV23-1; clone size: NA; D gene: TRBD1; CDR3 DNA: TGCGCCAGCCCCCGGGCCCCGGACAGGTCAGACGAGCAGTACTTC; CDR3 protein: CASPRAPDRSDEQYF
J gene: TRBJ2-3; V gene: TRBV18; clone size: few; D gene: TRBD2; CDR3 DNA: TGTGCCAGCTCACCATCCACTAGCGGAGGAGATACGCAGTATTTT; CDR3 protein: CASSPSTSGGDTQYF
J gene: TRBJ1-2; V gene: TRBV7-9; clone size: NA; D gene: TRBD1; CDR3 DNA: TGTGCCAGCAGCACAGGGGTTAGCTATGGCTACACCTTC; CDR3 protein: CASSTGVSYGYTF
J gene: TRBJ1-1; V gene: TRBV5-1; clone size: NA; D gene: NA; CDR3 DNA: TGCGCCAGCAGCTTCGGACAGTCCCCGATGGAAGCTTTCTTT; CDR3 protein: CASSFGQSPMEAFF
J gene: TRBJ2-3; V gene: TRBV7-2; clone size: NA; D gene: NA; CDR3 DNA: TGTGCCAGCAGGGGCAAGCGCAATAGGGCGGGAGATACGCAGTATTTT; CDR3 protein: CASRGKRNRAGDTQYF
J gene: TRBJ2-5; V gene: TRBV7-8; clone size: few; D gene: NA; CDR3 DNA: TGTGCCAGCAGCCTTCGAGGGACTTTAAGAGGGGAGACCCAGTACTTC; CDR3 protein: CASSLRGTLRGETQYF
J gene: TRBJ2-4; V gene: TRBV6-6; clone size: few; D gene: TRBD2; CDR3 DNA: TGTGCCAGCACCCCGATAGCGGGGGGGCGCTACTTC; CDR3 protein: CASTPIAGGRYF
J gene: TRBJ2-6; V gene: TRBV15; clone size: NA; D gene: NA; CDR3 DNA: TGTGCCATTCGGGGCGTTGGGGTGGCCAACGTCCTGACTTTC; CDR3 protein: CAIRGVGVANVLTF
J gene: TRBJ2-4; V gene: TRBV6-5; clone size: many; D gene: NA; CDR3 DNA: TGTGCCAGCAGCTCACATCGGATGCCCAACTCTAACATTCAGTACTTC; CDR3 protein: CASSSHRMPNSNIQYF
J gene: TRBJ2-5; V gene: TRBV18; clone size: few; D gene: NA; CDR3 DNA: TGTGCCAGCTCACCGTCAGTGTACCGAGAGACCCAGTACTTC; CDR3 protein: CASSPSVYRETQYF
J gene: TRBJ2-4; V gene: TRBV4-2; clone size: few; D gene: TRBD1; CDR3 DNA: TGTGCCAGCAGCCCGGGGACAGGGGGGGTGAAAAACATTCAGTACTTC; CDR3 protein: CASSPGTGGVKNIQYF
J gene: TRBJ1-6; V gene: TRBV4-3; clone size: NA; D gene: TRBD1; CDR3 DNA: TGCGCCAGCAGCCAAGATCATCAGGGGGATGTCCCCAATTCACCCCTCCACTTT; CDR3 protein: CASSQDHQGDVPNSPLHF
J gene: TRBJ2-1; V gene: TRBV20-1; clone size: NA; D gene: NA; CDR3 DNA: TGCAGTGCCCCTCAAGCGGTTCGCAGCTCCTACAATGAGCAGTTCTTC; CDR3 protein: CSAPQAVRSSYNEQFF
J gene: TRBJ1-1; V gene: TRBV10-3; clone size: NA; D gene: TRBD1; CDR3 DNA: TGTGCCATCAGTCTGACAGGGGCCGAAGCTTTCTTT; CDR3 protein: CAISLTGAEAFF
J gene: TRBJ1-1; V gene: TRBV6-5; clone size: NA; D gene: TRBD1; CDR3 DNA: TGTGCCAGCAGCGGGGGACAGGGTGCTGAAGCTTTCTTT; CDR3 protein: CASSGGQGAEAFF
J gene: TRBJ1-4; V gene: TRBV5-5; clone size: NA; D gene: TRBD1; CDR3 DNA: TGTGCCAGCAGTTTCCCCGACAGGGTTGATGAAAAACTGTTTTTT; CDR3 protein: CASSFPDRVDEKLFF
J gene: TRBJ2-3; V gene: TRBV2; clone size: many; D gene: NA; CDR3 DNA: TGTGCCAGCAGCAGGGACGGAAGCACAGATACGCAGTATTTT; CDR3 protein: CASSRDGSTDTQYF
J gene: TRBJ2-3; V gene: TRBV9; clone size: many; D gene: NA; CDR3 DNA: TGTGCCAGCAGCGTTAACTACAGAACAGATACGCAGTATTTT; CDR3 protein: CASSVNYRTDTQYF
J gene: TRBJ2-1; V gene: TRBV5-4; clone size: NA; D gene: NA; CDR3 DNA: TGTGCCAGCAGCTTGGTGGGGGGAGAAACATACAATGAGCAGTTCTTC; CDR3 protein: CASSLVGGETYNEQFF
J gene: TRBJ1-2; V gene: TRBV5-6; clone size: NA; D gene: NA; CDR3 DNA: TGTGCCAGCAGCAGAACGTGGCGGGATGGCTACACCTTC; CDR3 protein: CASSRTWRDGYTF
J gene: TRBJ2-7; V gene: TRBV7-9; clone size: few; D gene: NA; CDR3 DNA: TGTGCCAGCAGCTCAGCAGATCCCTACGAGCAGTACTTC; CDR3 protein: CASSSADPYEQYF
J gene: TRBJ2-7; V gene: TRBV12-3/TRBV12-4; clone size: NA; D gene: NA; CDR3 DNA: TGTGCCAGCACCCTCGGGTCCAGGACGGTCTCCTACGAGCAGTACTTC; CDR3 protein: CASTLGSRTVSYEQYF
J gene: TRBJ2-1; V gene: TRBV4-2; clone size: few; D gene: NA; CDR3 DNA: TGTGCCAGCAGCCAAGTAACAGGGAAAGACTATGAGCAGTTCTTC; CDR3 protein: CASSQVTGKDYEQFF
J gene: TRBJ2-5; V gene: TRBV4-3; clone size: NA; D gene: TRBD2; CDR3 DNA: TGCGCCAGCAGCCAAGGGGGGACTAGCCCTGAGACCCAGTACTTC; CDR3 protein: CASSQGGTSPETQYF
J gene: TRBJ1-1; V gene: TRBV11-2; clone size: few; D gene: NA; CDR3 DNA: TGTGCCAGCAGCCTAAGGTGGGCTGAAGCTTTCTTT; CDR3 protein: CASSLRWAEAFF
J gene: TRBJ1-4; V gene: TRBV3-1; clone size: NA; D gene: TRBD1; CDR3 DNA: TGTGCCAGCAGCCTAACGCACAGGGGGCGGGAAAAACTGTTTTTT; CDR3 protein: CASSLTHRGREKLFF
J gene: TRBJ2-2; V gene: TRBV7-8; clone size: few; D gene: NA; CDR3 DNA: TGTGCCAGCAGCCCCGTAGTAGACCCCAACGCCGGGGAGCTGTTTTTT; CDR3 protein: CASSPVVDPNAGELFF
J gene: TRBJ2-1; V gene: TRBV20-1; clone size: few; D gene: TRBD2; CDR3 DNA: TGCAGTGCTAGAGGAGACAAGCGGGGAGACGAGGGGTTC; CDR3 protein: CSARGDKRGDEGF
J gene: TRBJ2-6; V gene: TRBV4-3; clone size: few; D gene: NA; CDR3 DNA: TGCGCCAGCAGCCAAGGGGGCCGGGGTTTATTTTTCTCTGGGGCCAACGTCCTGACTTTC; CDR3 protein: CASSQGGRGLFFSGANVLTF
J gene: TRBJ1-3; V gene: TRBV15; clone size: few; D gene: NA; CDR3 DNA: TGTGCCACCAGCAGTGGGGGCGTGGGAAACACCATATATTTT; CDR3 protein: CATSSGGVGNTIYF
J gene: TRBJ2-2; V gene: TRBV7-3; clone size: few; D gene: NA; CDR3 DNA: TGTGCCAGCAGCTTACAGGGGCAGGCTACCGGGGAGCTGTTTTTT; CDR3 protein: CASSLQGQATGELFF
J gene: TRBJ1-2; V gene: TRBV6-5; clone size: NA; D gene: NA; CDR3 DNA: TGTGCCAGCAGTTACCCCGGACAAGTCTATGGCTACACCTTC; CDR3 protein: CASSYPGQVYGYTF
J gene: TRBJ1-5; V gene: TRBV10-3; clone size: NA; D gene: TRBD1; CDR3 DNA: TGTGCCATCGGGGACAGGGATCAGCCCCAGCATTTT; CDR3 protein: CAIGDRDQPQHF
J gene: TRBJ2-2; V gene: TRBV3-1; clone size: NA; D gene: NA; CDR3 DNA: TGTGCCAGCAGCCACCAGGGATCCGGGGAGCTGTTTTTT; CDR3 protein: CASSHQGSGELFF
J gene: TRBJ2-2; V gene: TRBV5-8; clone size: NA; D gene: NA; CDR3 DNA: TGTGCCAGCAGCTTGCCCCCGGGGGGCGGGACCGGGGAGCTGTTTTTT; CDR3 protein: CASSLPPGGGTGELFF
J gene: TRBJ1-2; V gene: TRBV7-9; clone size: NA; D gene: NA; CDR3 DNA: TGTGCCAGCAGCCGAGCGACAGGAGAAGACTATGGCTACACCTTC; CDR3 protein: CASSRATGEDYGYTF
J gene: TRBJ1-2; V gene: TRBV5-1; clone size: few; D gene: TRBD1; CDR3 DNA: TGCGCCAGCAGCTTGGGACGAGGTGCCGGGACAGGATATGGCTACACCTTC; CDR3 protein: CASSLGRGAGTGYGYTF
J gene: TRBJ2-1; V gene: TRBV2; clone size: NA; D gene: NA; CDR3 DNA: TGTGCCAGCAACCGCCGGGACAATGAGCAGTTCTTC; CDR3 protein: CASNRRDNEQFF
J gene: TRBJ2-1; V gene: TRBV7-6; clone size: NA; D gene: NA; CDR3 DNA: TGTGCCAGCAGCTTATCTAGAAGCCATGAGCAGTTCTTC; CDR3 protein: CASSLSRSHEQFF
J gene: TRBJ2-5; V gene: TRBV7-2; clone size: NA; D gene: TRBD2; CDR3 DNA: TGTGCCAGCAGCTCGCGGGGTAGCGGGGGGCAACCGGGGAGGGAGACCCAGTACTTC; CDR3 protein: CASSSRGSGGQPGRETQYF
J gene: TRBJ1-1; V gene: TRBV7-2; clone size: once; D gene: NA; CDR3 DNA: TGTGCCAGCAGCTTAATCCGGGCGAACACTGAAGCTTTCTTT; CDR3 protein: CASSLIRANTEAFF
J gene: TRBJ2-5; V gene: TRBV5-6; clone size: NA; D gene: NA; CDR3 DNA: TGTGCCAGCAGCTATGGGACCCAAGAGACCCAGTACTTC; CDR3 protein: CASSYGTQETQYF
J gene: TRBJ1-2; V gene: TRBV5-1; clone size: few; D gene: NA; CDR3 DNA: TGCGCCAGCAAAGAAACCGCGGGGCTCGAGTATGGCTACACCTTC; CDR3 protein: CASKETAGLEYGYTF
J gene: TRBJ1-1; V gene: TRBV20-1; clone size: few; D gene: NA; CDR3 DNA: TGCAGTGCTAAGGGGGGCGCGAACACTGAAGCTTTCTTT; CDR3 protein: CSAKGGANTEAFF
J gene: TRBJ1-1; V gene: TRBV5-6; clone size: NA; D gene: NA; CDR3 DNA: TGTGCCAGCAAGGTGGGGCCCCAGAACACTGAAGCTTTCTTT; CDR3 protein: CASKVGPQNTEAFF
J gene: TRBJ2-3; V gene: TRBV3-1; clone size: NA; D gene: TRBD2; CDR3 DNA: TGTGCCAGCAGCCATAGCGGGGCAACAGATACGCAGTATTTT; CDR3 protein: CASSHSGATDTQYF
J gene: TRBJ2-7; V gene: TRBV5-8; clone size: NA; D gene: TRBD1; CDR3 DNA: TGTGCCAGCAGCAGATCCCCCACAGGGGCGCCCTACGAGCAGTACTTC; CDR3 protein: CASSRSPTGAPYEQYF
J gene: TRBJ2-2; V gene: TRBV6-2/TRBV6-3; clone size: NA; D gene: NA; CDR3 DNA: TGTGCCACAGACGGGGGTTACACCGGGGAGCTGTTTTTT; CDR3 protein: CATDGGYTGELFF
J gene: TRBJ2-3; V gene: TRBV7-2; clone size: NA; D gene: NA; CDR3 DNA: TGTGCCAGCAGGACGACAGCTAGCACAGATACGCAGTATTTT; CDR3 protein: CASRTTASTDTQYF
J gene: TRBJ2-3; V gene: TRBV7-2; clone size: few; D gene: NA; CDR3 DNA: TGTGCCAGCAGCTCCTTAGACCGGGCAGATACGCAGTATTTT; CDR3 protein: CASSSLDRADTQYF
J gene: TRBJ1-2; V gene: TRBV20-1; clone size: NA; D gene: NA; CDR3 DNA: TGCAGTGCTAGGGGGACGGATAACTATGGCTACACCTTC; CDR3 protein: CSARGTDNYGYTF
J gene: TRBJ1-2; V gene: TRBV6-5; clone size: once; D gene: NA; CDR3 DNA: TGTGCCAGCAGTTACACCAACAACTATGGCTACACCTTC; CDR3 protein: CASSYTNNYGYTF
J gene: TRBJ2-7; V gene: TRBV6-5; clone size: few; D gene: NA; CDR3 DNA: TGTGCCAGCAGTTACGGGACCCCCCTCGGCGAGCAGTACTTC; CDR3 protein: CASSYGTPLGEQYF
J gene: TRBJ1-2; V gene: TRBV20-1; clone size: few; D gene: TRBD1; CDR3 DNA: TGCAGTGCTAGAGATCGAACCAGGGGGCAGGGCTACACCTTC; CDR3 protein: CSARDRTRGQGYTF